These T cell receptor beta chains were read from a single sample in a study of resident and recirculating memory T cells in vitiligo. Data came from immunoSEQ multiplex PCR; TCRdb stores just in-frame clones and leaves some out. The sample has 39,000 or so clones, about nine tenths seen once. The sample taken for sequencing was blood. These receptors were collected from a male donor with vitiligo. Both conserved end residues are part of each CDR3. The order of the fields is D gene, clone size, V gene, J gene, CDR3 DNA, CDR3 protein. D genes are given only for firm matches. Clone size is given for some rows only: seen once, a few or many times, or a class if the clone is expanded.

-	medium-sized	TRBV6-4	TRBJ1-4	TGTGCCAGCAGCTCCCACCCCGGGAATGAAAAACTGTTTTTT	CASSSHPGNEKLFF
-	-	TRBV18	TRBJ2-5	TGTGCCAGCTCTACAGGGTTTGGAGAGACCCAGTACTTC	CASSTGFGETQYF
-	-	TRBV5-7	TRBJ2-5	TGTGCCAGCAGCCCGGAGACCCAGTACTTC	CASSPETQYF
TRBD1	-	TRBV7-2	TRBJ2-7	TGTGCCAGCAGCTTATGGAGGACAGGGGGTTGGGAGCAGTACTTC	CASSLWRTGGWEQYF
-	once	TRBV6-5	TRBJ1-1	TGTGCCAGCCACTTCGACAGGATCAGCACTGAAGCTTTCTTT	CASHFDRISTEAFF
TRBD2	once	TRBV9	TRBJ2-3	TGTGCCAGCAGCGGTCGGGGGGGCCGGCGGGGAGATACGCAGTATTTT	CASSGRGGRRGDTQYF
-	-	TRBV5-4	TRBJ2-3	TGTGCCAGCAGCTATCAGGGAACAGATACGCAGTATTTT	CASSYQGTDTQYF
-	-	TRBV6-6	TRBJ1-2	TGTGCCAGCAATACCACAGGGTATCATGGCTACACCTTC	CASNTTGYHGYTF
-	-	TRBV9	TRBJ1-3	TGTGCCAGCAGCCCCCTCCACTGGGCGAACACCATATATTTT	CASSPLHWANTIYF
-	-	TRBV5-1	TRBJ1-5	TGCGCCAGCAGCCCCGGACAGCCCAATCAGCCCCAGCATTTT	CASSPGQPNQPQHF
TRBD1	-	TRBV5-1	TRBJ2-1	TGCGCCAGCAGCTTCGGGACAGGAGCCTACAATGAGCAGTTCTTC	CASSFGTGAYNEQFF
-	-	TRBV6-5	TRBJ2-1	TGTGCCAGCCGGGAACAGGGAAGGGATGAGCAGTTCTTC	CASREQGRDEQFF
TRBD1	-	TRBV6-6	TRBJ1-5	TGTGCCAGCAAACCAGGACAGGGGGACAATCAGCCCCAGCATTTT	CASKPGQGDNQPQHF